These 27 T cell receptor beta chains were all obtained from the same sample, sequenced in a study of tumor-infiltrating lymphocytes in localized non-small cell lung cancer. Measured with immunoSEQ multiplex PCR; TCRdb has only the in-frame clones, and not every one. The sample has roughly 15,000 clones, 65% to 75% seen once; the top ten hold 5% to 6%. Sequenced: lung tumor tissue. The receptor set was obtained from a human donor with non-small cell lung cancer.

The chain uses TRBV7-9 and TRBJ2-5; weak D call: TRBD1 (6 bases). The CDR3 covers 15 residues. V lost 3 bases and J 5 bases, leaving 16 bases between the germline ends. Germline CDR1 SEHNR, CDR2 FQNEAQ (reference sequence). Here the CDR3 DNA reads TGTGCCAGCAGCTTGGGGACCACCCAGGGGGAGACCCAGTACTTC. Protein: CASSLGTTQGETQYF.

V is TRBV6-6 and J is TRBJ2-1, with 11 bases lining up with TRBD1. CDR3 length equals 16 residues. V trimming: 5 bases; J trimming: 1 base; junction bases outside the gene matches: 4. CDR1 and CDR2 (germline): MNHNY, SVGAGI (reference sequence). CDR3 nucleotides: TGTGCCAGCAGTCGGGACAGGGGGGCTTCCTACAATGAGCAGTTCTTC. This gives the protein CASSRDRGASYNEQFF.

This chain uses TRBV18 with TRBJ2-2; the D gene is possibly TRBD2 (5 bases). The CDR3 has 17 residues. V was trimmed by 6 bases and J by 0 bases, leaving 17 bases between them. Germline loops: CDR1 KGHSH, CDR2 LQKENI. The CDR3 DNA sequence: TGTGCCAGCTCCCCTGCGGGCCTAGGTACGAACACCGGGGAGCTGTTTTTT. Translated: CASSPAGLGTNTGELFF.

The chain joins TRBV4-3 to TRBJ2-7; maybe TRBD2 (5 bases). The CDR3 has 15 amino acids. Germline V lookup: CDR1 LGHNA, CDR2 YSLEER. V was cut by 0 bases and J by 0 bases, with 9 bases left in between. The CDR3: CASSQETGNSYEQYF. Written as DNA, the CDR3 is TGCGCCAGCAGCCAAGAGACGGGGAACTCCTACGAGCAGTACTTC.

The rearrangement uses TRBV29-1 and TRBJ1-2, with no clear D. V was clipped by 5 bases and J by 8 bases, with 15 bases between them. Germline values: CDR1 SQVTM, CDR2 ANQGSEA. This CDR3 has 12 residues. CDR3: CSVLQRVWGYTF. The DNA of the CDR3 is TGCAGCGTTCTACAAAGGGTCTGGGGCTACACCTTC.

This sequence joins TRBV7-9 and TRBJ1-2, with D tentatively TRBD1 (6 bases). V was clipped by 3 bases and J by 3 bases, with 11 bases between them. Germline-derived CDR1 and CDR2 are SEHNR and FQNEAQ (reference sequence). This CDR3 contains 14 residues. This CDR3 reads CASSFGGRDYGYTF. The CDR3 nucleotides read TGTGCCAGCAGCTTCGGGGGGCGCGACTATGGCTACACCTTC.

This clone has a handful of counts. V and J are TRBV4-1 and TRBJ2-1, with 8 bases matching TRBD2. With 5 bases clipped from V and 6 bases from J, the junction kept 6 bases outside the gene matches. The CDR3 spans 14 residues. Per germline, CDR1 MGHRA and CDR2 YSYEKL. CDR3 in DNA: TGCGCCAGCAGCAGAGCGGGAGAGACCAATGAGCAGTTCTTC. Translating gives CASSRAGETNEQFF.

The chain uses TRBV19 and TRBJ2-1; 13 bases fit TRBD2. The germline gives CDR1 LNHDA, CDR2 SQIVND (reference sequence). V trimming: 5 bases; J trimming: 10 bases; junction bases outside the gene matches: 17. The CDR3 is 18 residues long. The CDR3 coding sequence is TGTGCCAGTAGTCGGGGGACTAGCGGGATGATTGGTGCTGGAGAGCAGTTCTTC. This translates into CASSRGTSGMIGAGEQFF. Full variable domain (remainder filled in from reference TRBV19 and TRBJ2-1): DGGITQSPKYLFRKEGQNVTLSCEQNLNHDAMYWYRQDPGQGLRLIYYSQIVNDFQKGDIAEGYSVSREKKESFPLTVTSAQKNPTAFYLCASSRGTSGMIGAGEQFFGPGTRLTVL.

This clone was counted only a few times. The chain has TRBV6-5 and TRBJ1-1; a weak D match, TRBD1 (6 bases). Germline CDR1 and CDR2: MNHEY and SVGAGI. V dropped 8 bases and J dropped 8 bases, with 15 bases sitting between them. The CDR3 has 12 residues. CDR3 loop: CASQTGPSEAFF. The CDR3 DNA follows: TGTGCCAGCCAGACAGGTCCTTCGGAAGCTTTCTTT.

Only a few counts were recorded for this clone. This chain uses TRBV7-2 with TRBJ2-3; TRBD2 matches 7 bases. Germline V CDR1 and CDR2: SGHTA, FQGNSA. Trimming at V came to 5 bases and at J to 0 bases, leaving 5 bases not matched to a gene. The length of the CDR3 is 15 residues. In DNA form, the CDR3 reads TGTGCCAGCAGCCTCTGGACTAGTAGCACAGATACGCAGTATTTT. Residues: CASSLWTSSTDTQYF.

J is TRBJ2-7 and V is TRBV5-4; D is possibly TRBD2 (5 bases). V was shortened by 4 bases and J by 6 bases, with 14 bases between the two germline ends. Germline lookup yields CDR1 SGHNT and CDR2 YYREEE (reference sequence). This CDR3 spans 13 amino acids. The CDR3 DNA sequence: TGTGCCAGCAGCCCCGCAGGCCGGGGCGAGCAGTACTTC. It encodes CASSPAGRGEQYF. Full variable domain (missing parts from reference TRBV5-4 and TRBJ2-7): ETGVTQSPTHLIKTRGQQVTLRCSSQSGHNTVSWYQQALGQGPQFIFQYYREEENGRGNFPPRFSGLQFPNYSSELNVNALELDDSALYLCASSPAGRGEQYFGPGTRLTVT.

This clone was counted once. This chain connects TRBV30 to TRBJ2-1, with D possibly matching TRBD2 (5 bases). This CDR3 contains 13 residues. The germline V gene has CDR1 GTSNPN and CDR2 SVGIG (reference sequence). The V and J ends lost 0 bases and 9 bases respectively, with 12 bases between them. The DNA for the CDR3 is TGTGCCTGGAGTGTCGTAGCGAAGAGTGAGCAGTTCTTC. This gives the protein CAWSVVAKSEQFF.

The V call is TRBV5-1, the J call TRBJ1-1; D ambiguous. The CDR3 loop spans 12 amino acids. The germline V gene encodes CDR1 SGHRS and CDR2 YFSETQ. V was trimmed by 7 bases and J by 0 bases, leaving 7 bases between them. The CDR3 protein is CASSRLNTEAFF. In DNA, the CDR3 is TGCGCCAGCTCAAGATTGAACACTGAAGCTTTCTTT. Full variable domain (rest looked up from reference TRBV5-1 and TRBJ1-1): KAGVTQTPRYLIKTRGQQVTLSCSPISGHRSVSWYQQTPGQGLQFLFEYFSETQRNKGNFPGRFSGRQFSNSRSEMNVSTLELGDSALYLCASSRLNTEAFFGQGTRLTVV.

This clone was observed once. The chain has TRBV2 and TRBJ2-7; TRBD1 aligns across 7 bases. From germline, CDR1 is SNHLY and CDR2 FYNNEI. The CDR3 is 13 amino acids. With 9 bases clipped from V and 1 base from J, the junction kept 6 bases outside the gene matches. The CDR3 reads CASSDRPSYEQYF. CDR3 DNA sequence: TGTGCCAGTTCGGACAGGCCTTCCTACGAGCAGTACTTC.

The chain carries TRBV11-3 and TRBJ2-2, with TRBD2 matching over 11 bases. The V and J ends lost 5 bases and 4 bases, in that order; junction bases with no gene match: 9. CDR1 is SGHNT and CDR2 is YENEEA in the germline V gene. CDR3 length: 17 amino acids. CDR3 region: CASSPKGLAGGTGELFF. DNA of the CDR3: TGTGCCAGCAGCCCGAAAGGACTAGCGGGTGGCACCGGGGAGCTGTTTTTT.

The chain has TRBV10-2 and TRBJ2-7; no clear D gene. The V gene's germline CDR1 is WSHSY and CDR2 SAAADI. V lost 3 bases and J lost 3, with 3 bases in between. CDR3 length: 11 residues. CDR3 DNA: TGCGCCAGCAGTGACCTCTACGAGCAGTACTTC. Amino acid sequence: CASSDLYEQYF.

The sample holds one count of this clone. The chain has TRBV7-9 and TRBJ2-1; a possible D gene is TRBD2 (6 bases). Germline CDR1 is SEHNR and CDR2 is FQNEAQ (reference sequence). V was pared by 1 base and J by 8 bases, with 18 bases between. The CDR3 contains 16 residues. The CDR3 region is CASSLGRGLAGDEQFF. The DNA for the CDR3 is TGTGCCAGCAGCTTAGGGCGGGGTCTTGCTGGGGATGAGCAGTTCTTC.

The chain employs TRBV25-1 and TRBJ1-1; TRBD1 aligns across 7 bases. Trimming at V came to 6 bases and at J to 6 bases, leaving 10 bases not matched to a gene. Looked up from germline, CDR1 is MGHDK and CDR2 is SYGVNS. The CDR3 spans 14 residues. CDR3 in DNA: TGTGCCAGCAGACCCGATGACAGGGCCGCTGAAGCTTTCTTT. Translating it yields CASRPDDRAAEAFF. Drawing the rest from reference TRBV25-1 and TRBJ1-1, the complete variable domain is EADIYQTPRYLVIGTGKKITLECSQTMGHDKMYWYQQDPGMELHLIHYSYGVNSTEKGDLSSESTVSRIRTEHFPLTLESARPSHTSQYLCASRPDDRAAEAFFGQGTRLTVV.

Relative to its sample, this clone is medium-sized. V usage is TRBV28 and J usage is TRBJ2-7; TRBD1 matches at 10 bases. Germline assignment: CDR1 MDHEN and CDR2 SYDVKM. The length of the CDR3 is 19 residues. The V segment lost 6 bases and the J segment 0 bases; nucleotides outside the gene matches: 17. The CDR3 coding sequence is TGTGCCAGCAGCCGACCCGGGACAGGGGCAAAGAAGAACTCCTACGAGCAGTACTTC. Protein: CASSRPGTGAKKNSYEQYF.

The rearrangement links TRBV29-1 to TRBJ1-2, with a weak D call TRBD1 (6 bases). The CDR3 totals 13 residues. The V end lost 4 bases, the J end lost 4 bases, and 13 bases lay between the germline ends. The germline CDR1 and CDR2 sequences are SQVTM and ANQGSEA. The CDR3: CSVATGRGYGYTF. In nucleotides, the CDR3 is TGCAGCGTTGCAACAGGGAGAGGCTATGGCTACACCTTC.

The V gene is TRBV5-6, the J gene TRBJ1-1; 8 bases agree with TRBD1. Germline V lookup: CDR1 SGHDT, CDR2 YYEEEE. The CDR3 runs to 17 residues. Unmatched junction bases numbered 9, after V lost 2 bases and J lost 0 bases. Written as DNA, the CDR3 is TGTGCCAGCAGCTTACCTGGACAGGGACAAATGAACACTGAAGCTTTCTTT. This translates into CASSLPGQGQMNTEAFF.

The chain employs TRBV6-5 and TRBJ2-2; D remains ambiguous. The CDR3 contains 14 residues. Germline CDR1 and CDR2: MNHEY and SVGAGI. V was clipped by 3 bases and J by 6 bases, with 11 bases between them. CDR3 DNA: TGTGCCAGCAGTTATCTCCTTCTGGCCGGGGAGCTGTTTTTT. This codes for CASSYLLLAGELFF.

The V and J genes are TRBV4-3 and TRBJ2-2; the match to TRBD2 covers 11 bases. Trimming at V came to 3 bases and at J to 1 base, leaving 1 base not matched to a gene. The germline gives CDR1 LGHNA, CDR2 YSLEER. This CDR3 comprises 16 residues. The CDR3 reads CASSHGTSGNTGELFF. In DNA form, the CDR3 reads TGCGCCAGCAGCCACGGGACTAGCGGGAACACCGGGGAGCTGTTTTTT.

The chain is built from TRBV7-9 and TRBJ1-4, with D possibly TRBD1 on 5 matching bases. Deletions cut 1 base from V and 8 bases from J, with 14 bases between. The CDR3 is 15 residues long. Germline loops: CDR1 SEHNR, CDR2 FQNEAQ (reference sequence). The CDR3 reads CASSLDTGGDEKLFF. The CDR3 DNA is TGTGCCAGCAGCTTAGATACGGGTGGGGACGAAAAACTGTTTTTT.

This clone was seen once. The chain is built from TRBV30 and TRBJ2-3; the match to TRBD2 covers 8 bases. Trimming at V came to 2 bases and at J to 6 bases, leaving 1 base not matched to a gene. The CDR3 is 12 residues long. CDR1 is GTSNPN and CDR2 is SVGIG in the germline V gene (reference sequence). The DNA for the CDR3 is TGTGCCTGGAGTCCGGGGGGGGATACGCAGTATTTT. As protein: CAWSPGGDTQYF.

The chain uses TRBV7-9 and TRBJ2-7; 8 nucleotides align to TRBD2. Germline V CDR1 and CDR2: SEHNR, FQNEAQ (reference sequence). The CDR3 is 15 amino acids. V lost 3 bases, J lost 1 base, and 5 bases stayed unmatched. CDR3: CASSFRAGDSYEQYF. The DNA of the CDR3 is TGTGCCAGCAGCTTTAGAGCGGGAGATTCCTACGAGCAGTACTTC.

The chain combines TRBV7-2 with TRBJ1-1; no definite D call. V was pared by 0 bases and J by 0 bases, with 8 bases between. The CDR3 runs 15 residues. The germline CDR1 and CDR2 sequences are SGHTA and FQGNSA. CDR3 bases: TGTGCCAGCAGCTTAGCGCCTAAGGTGAACACTGAAGCTTTCTTT. Protein: CASSLAPKVNTEAFF.